One and the same sample provided the 18 T cell receptor beta chains below, sequenced in a study of early T cells in non-severe SARS-CoV-2 infection. TCRdb re-called the 5' RACE reads through MiXCR, storing one row per CDR3 protein. This table holds tens of thousands of distinct CDR3 sequences, less than 6.5% found once. Sequencing was performed on whole blood. Receptors were obtained from an adult who was a healthcare worker with PCR-confirmed SARS-CoV-2 infection or an uninfected control (not recorded which).

This clonotype has only a few counts. This chain joins TRBV11-2 and TRBJ1-1; no clear D gene. CDR1 and CDR2 (germline): SGHAT, FQNNGV. The ends were cut back, 5 bases at V and 0 bases at J, with 16 bases in the middle. The CDR3 extends over 16 amino acids. The CDR3: CASSAGPSKMNTEAFF. The CDR3 DNA is TGTGCCAGCAGCGCAGGACCCAGCAAAATGAACACTGAAGCTTTCTTT. The full variable domain, in which reference TRBV11-2 and TRBJ1-1 provide the parts outside the CDR3, is EAGVAQSPRYKIIEKRQSVAFWCNPISGHATLYWYQQILGQGPKLLIQFQNNGVVDDSQLPKDRFSAERLKGVDSTLKIQPAKLEDSAVYLCASSAGPSKMNTEAFFGQGTRLTVV.

This clonotype was seen more than once but under ten times. V and J are TRBV7-2 and TRBJ2-2; 9 nucleotides line up with TRBD2. CDR3 size: 16 residues. V was pared by 1 base and J by 2 bases, with 2 bases of the junction left unmatched. CDR1 and CDR2 from the germline V gene are SGHTA and FQGNSA. The CDR3 DNA sequence: TGTGCCAGCAGCTTAGTGACTAGCGGAAACACCGGGGAGCTGTTTTTT. Translated, it gives CASSLVTSGNTGELFF.

This chain connects TRBV7-2 to TRBJ2-1; TRBD2 agrees at 11 bases. J gave up 4 bases and V 5 bases, and 7 bases lay outside the gene matches. Germline values: CDR1 SGHTA, CDR2 FQGNSA. The CDR3 consists of 16 residues. In nucleotides, the CDR3 is TGTGCCAGCAGCGTAACCGGGACTAGCGGTTACAATGAGCAGTTCTTC. It encodes CASSVTGTSGYNEQFF.

The genes are TRBV10-3 and TRBJ2-3; possible D gene TRBD2, 6 bases. V was clipped by 3 bases and J by 3 bases, with 19 bases between them. Germline V gene data show CDR1 as ENHRY and CDR2 as SYGVKD. This CDR3 is 17 amino acids long. The CDR3 DNA reads TGTGCCATCAGTGAATTTGGAGGGGCCAGGATGACAGATACGCAGTATTTT. Its translation: CAISEFGGARMTDTQYF.

This clonotype was recorded at least ten times. The chain carries TRBV7-9 and TRBJ1-1; D remains ambiguous. Germline values: CDR1 SEHNR, CDR2 FQNEAQ (reference sequence). Trimming cost V 1 base and J 4 bases, with 13 bases left between them. The CDR3 contains 15 residues. The CDR3 DNA sequence: TGTGCCAGCAGCTTAGTGGAAGGGCGGGGCACTGAAGCTTTCTTT. Its protein product is CASSLVEGRGTEAFF. Filled out from reference TRBV7-9 and TRBJ1-1, the complete variable domain reads DTGVSQNPRHKITKRGQNVTFRCDPISEHNRLYWYRQTLGQGPEFLTYFQNEAQLEKSRLLSDRFSAERPKGSFSTLEIQRTEQGDSAMYLCASSLVEGRGTEAFFGQGTRLTVV.

This clonotype has more than one count but fewer than ten. The CDR3 loop reads CASSLTGSSYNSPLHF. The CDR3 DNA sequence: TGTGCCAGCAGCTTGACTGGGAGCTCCTATAATTCACCCCTCCACTTT. The V call is TRBV11-2, the J call TRBJ1-6; D not certain. Germline lookup yields CDR1 SGHAT and CDR2 FQNNGV. Trimming pared 3 bases from V and 0 bases from J, leaving 9 bases between. This CDR3 is built from 16 residues.

V is TRBV28 and J is TRBJ2-7; perhaps TRBD2 as D (5 bases). Between the trimmed V and J ends, which lost 4 bases and 7 bases, there was a span of 20 bases. Germline CDR1 and CDR2: MDHEN and SYDVKM. The CDR3 extends over 15 amino acids. CDR3 sequence reads: CASSSNGLLSVEQYF. CDR3 in DNA: TGTGCCAGCAGTTCCAATGGACTCCTCAGCGTGGAGCAGTACTTC.

V and J are TRBV6-6 and TRBJ2-5; unclear D gene. Per germline, CDR1 MNHNY and CDR2 SVGAGI (reference sequence). The CDR3 is 13 residues long. With 0 bases removed from V and 5 bases from J, the gap between germline ends came to 7 bases. The CDR3 sequence is CASSYSGHETQYF. The DNA for the CDR3 is TGTGCCAGCAGTTACTCAGGGCATGAGACCCAGTACTTC.

This clonotype turned up a few times. The V call is TRBV5-4, the J call TRBJ1-3; 7 bases map to TRBD1. Per germline, CDR1 SGHNT and CDR2 YYREEE (reference sequence). J lost 0 bases, V lost 3 bases, and 3 bases had no gene match. CDR3 length: 15 amino acids. CDR3 sequence reads: CASSSRDSSGNTIYF. The CDR3 nucleotides read TGTGCCAGCAGCTCGCGGGACAGCTCTGGAAACACCATATATTTT.

This clonotype has ten or more counts. This chain connects TRBV27 to TRBJ2-5, with D uncertain. The CDR3 is 16 residues long. Deletions cut 6 bases from V and 0 bases from J, with 17 bases between. Per germline, CDR1 MNHEY and CDR2 SMNVEV (reference sequence). CDR3 sequence reads: CASSPWGTADQETQYF. The DNA for the CDR3 is TGTGCCAGCAGCCCTTGGGGAACAGCCGACCAAGAGACCCAGTACTTC.

This clonotype was observed at least ten times. This rearrangement joins TRBV12-3 or TRBV12-4 to TRBJ2-2, with TRBD2 identical over 8 bases. V lost 9 bases, J lost 2 bases, and 8 bases stayed unmatched. The CDR3 runs 15 residues. CDR3 DNA sequence: TGTGCCAGTCGCTCGAGCGGGAGCAACACCGGGGAGCTGTTTTTT. As protein: CASRSSGSNTGELFF.

This clonotype was observed at least ten times. V usage is TRBV12-3 or TRBV12-4 and J usage is TRBJ1-6; D perhaps matches TRBD1 (6 bases). The CDR3 length is 15 residues. V was cut by 3 bases and J by 3 bases, with 9 bases left in between. The CDR3 protein is CASSLRGFYNSPLHF. CDR3 sequence (DNA): TGTGCCAGCAGTTTGAGGGGGTTCTATAATTCACCCCTCCACTTT.

This clonotype was observed at least ten times. This chain uses TRBV3-1 with TRBJ2-2; 7 nucleotides align to TRBD1. V dropped 1 base and J dropped 5; count of bases not matched to a gene: 4. The germline gives CDR1 LGHDT, CDR2 YNNKEL (reference sequence). The CDR3 loop spans 15 amino acids. The CDR3 sequence is CASSQVRGLTGELFF. CDR3 sequence (DNA): TGTGCCAGCAGCCAAGTGAGGGGGCTAACCGGGGAGCTGTTTTTT.

This clonotype appeared a few times. The chain has TRBV27 and TRBJ2-1, with 8 nucleotides matching TRBD2. V trimming: 3 bases; J trimming: 4 bases; junction bases outside the gene matches: 5. In germline, CDR1 is MNHEY, CDR2 SMNVEV (reference sequence). The length of the CDR3 is 15 residues. The CDR3, as DNA: TGTGCCAGCAGTTTCAGACTAGCGTTTTACAATGAGCAGTTCTTC. It codes for CASSFRLAFYNEQFF.

There are many counts of this clonotype. This chain joins TRBV7-3 and TRBJ2-3, with D perhaps given as TRBD1 or TRBD2 (5 bases each). V was pared by 0 bases and J by 2 bases, with 9 bases between. The CDR3 is made up of 15 amino acids. Looked up from germline, CDR1 is SGHTA and CDR2 is FQGTGA. DNA of the CDR3: TGTGCCAGCAGCTTAACAGGGACCTACACAGATACGCAGTATTTT. It specifies CASSLTGTYTDTQYF.

The CDR3, as DNA: TGTGCCAGCAGTGATGGTAGCGGGAGCACAGATACGCAGTATTTT. Translating it yields CASSDGSGSTDTQYF. The chain couples TRBV6-4 to TRBJ2-3; TRBD2 agrees at 7 bases. Germline-derived CDR1 and CDR2 are MRHNA and SNTAGT. V gave up 3 bases and J gave up 0 bases; unmatched junction bases: 3. This CDR3 region has 15 residues.

This clonotype was counted only a few times. The gene calls are TRBV28 and TRBJ1-6, with D tentatively TRBD1 (5 bases). V was shortened by 7 bases and J by 9 bases, with 19 bases between the two germline ends. From germline, CDR1 is MDHEN and CDR2 SYDVKM. This CDR3 is 15 amino acids long. The CDR3 loop is CASTTAGDLISPLHF. Here the CDR3 DNA reads TGTGCCAGCACGACTGCGGGGGACCTGATTTCACCCCTCCACTTT.

In this sample, this clonotype turned up many times. The chain uses TRBV4-3 and TRBJ2-5; D uncertain. Between the trimmed V and J ends, which lost 0 bases and 5 bases, there was a span of 13 bases. Germline loops: CDR1 LGHNA, CDR2 YSLEER. The CDR3 sequence is 15 residues long. The CDR3 loop reads CASSQDRVSLETQYF. The CDR3 DNA reads as TGCGCCAGCAGCCAAGATAGGGTTTCGTTGGAGACCCAGTACTTC.